A single sample gave rise to the 30 T cell receptor beta chains below, sequenced in a study of T cells in Graves' hyperthyroidism and ophthalmopathy. Authors of the study amplified TCR beta CDR3 regions from RNA transcripts. In the first-round RT-PCR of the TCR CDR3, the HTBI primer set was used. TCRdb called the multiplex PCR reads again in MiXCR, with one record for every CDR3 protein. The data hold roughly 570,000 distinct CDR3 sequences, with just over 45% observed a single time. The material sequenced was peripheral blood or thyroid tissue (not recorded which). The receptors shown here come from a woman aged 18-29 years with Graves' hyperthyroidism.

This clonotype was found a few times. The gene calls are TRBV2 and TRBJ2-3; 11 bases are a match to TRBD2. The germline V gene encodes CDR1 SNHLY and CDR2 FYNNEI. The CDR3 loop spans 15 amino acids. The junction had 3 bases not matched to a gene; V was cut back by 3 bases and J by 4 bases. The CDR3, as DNA: TGTGCCAGCAGTGACCTAGCGGGAGGTTCAGATACGCAGTATTTT. Its protein product is CASSDLAGGSDTQYF.

This chain uses TRBV29-1 with TRBJ2-7, with 7 bases that match TRBD1. Germline V gene sequence: CDR1 SQVTM, CDR2 ANQGSEA. This CDR3 region has 12 residues. The CDR3 spells CSPGTAAYEQYF. CDR3 coding DNA: TGCAGTCCCGGGACAGCCGCCTACGAGCAGTACTTC.

The chain carries TRBV7-9 and TRBJ1-6; 8 bases fit TRBD1. The CDR3 is 12 amino acids. Per the germline V gene, CDR1 is SEHNR and CDR2 is FQNEAQ (reference sequence). The V gene end was trimmed by 7 bases and the J gene end by 9 bases; junction bases not matched to a gene: 2. CDR3: CASKTGGSPLHF. CDR3 DNA: TGTGCCAGCAAAACAGGGGGTTCACCCCTCCACTTT.

This clonotype was recorded many times. CDR3 sequence: CASSHDLGAGWEQYF. The CDR3 DNA reads TGCGCCAGCAGCCACGACTTGGGCGCGGGTTGGGAGCAGTACTTC. This chain joins TRBV4-1 and TRBJ2-7, with D possibly TRBD2 on 5 matching bases. CDR3 length equals 15 residues. The germline V and J ends were trimmed by 3 bases and 7 bases, with 19 bases remaining between them. The germline CDR1 and CDR2 sequences are MGHRA and YSYEKL.

As concerns this clonotype: This may be a read error: a much more frequent sequence differs by one nucleotide. The rearrangement uses TRBV7-8 and TRBJ1-1, with D perhaps TRBD1 (5 bases). Germline CDR1 SGHVS, CDR2 FQNEAQ. Deletions cut 9 bases from V and 7 bases from J, with 9 bases between. This CDR3 contains 10 residues. The CDR3 region is CASWGSEAFF. CDR3 coding DNA: TGTGCCAGTTGGGGGAGTGAAGCTTTCTTT.

On this clonotype: The CDR3 does not close with the conserved phenylalanine or tryptophan, likely indicating a read error. The DNA is left out, because the CDR3 cannot be placed on it with certainty; the CDR3 is given as TCRdb lists it. V usage is TRBV5-1 and J usage is TRBJ2-6; the D call in the table, TRBD2, was not verified against the DNA. The CDR3 is 16 amino acids in total, end residues counted. Looked up from germline, CDR1 is SGHRS and CDR2 is YFSETQ. This CDR3 reads CASSLAGGTGANVLVL.

CDR3 in DNA: TGTGCCAGCAGCAAAGGGACAGGGCTTGGTTATGGCTACACCTTC. Amino acid sequence: CASSKGTGLGYGYTF. The rearrangement links TRBV7-2 to TRBJ1-2; 9 positions agree with TRBD1. CDR3 length: 15 amino acids. The V and J ends lost 5 bases and 5 bases, in that order; junction bases with no gene match: 9. Germline loops: CDR1 SGHTA, CDR2 FQGNSA.

This rearrangement joins TRBV29-1 to TRBJ1-4, with 7 bases aligning to TRBD1. This CDR3 spans 15 amino acids. Looked up from germline, CDR1 is SQVTM and CDR2 is ANQGSEA. Germline trimming cut 4 bases from V and 1 base from J; bases unmatched to any gene: 6. CDR3 loop: CSVGDDRETNEKLFF. CDR3 coding DNA: TGCAGCGTTGGAGACGACAGGGAAACTAATGAAAAACTGTTTTTT.

At least ten counts were recorded for this clonotype. V is TRBV12-3 or TRBV12-4 and J is TRBJ2-6; 7 bases fit TRBD1. The CDR3 totals 15 residues. V trimming: 6 bases; J trimming: 2 bases; junction bases outside the gene matches: 4. This chain's CDR3 is CASSDTGAGANVLTF. CDR3 coding DNA: TGTGCCAGCAGCGATACAGGGGCTGGGGCCAACGTCCTGACTTTC.

The V call is TRBV2, the J call TRBJ2-3; D is unclear. The germline CDR1 and CDR2 sequences are SNHLY and FYNNEI. Trimming left V 4 bases short and J 1 base short, with 12 bases between. The CDR3 spans 15 residues. CDR3 nucleotide sequence: TGTGCCAGCAGTGTTCTCGGACCGCGCACAGATACGCAGTATTTT. It specifies CASSVLGPRTDTQYF.

In regard to this clonotype: A much larger clonotype is one base distant, so this may be a read error. The J gene is TRBJ1-5, the V gene TRBV12-3 or TRBV12-4, with D tentatively TRBD1 (5 bases). The CDR3 is 15 residues long. The CDR3 reads CASSFYAGINRPQHF. The CDR3 DNA sequence: TGTGCCAGCAGTTTTTACGCAGGGATCAATCGGCCCCAGCATTTT.

Details on this clonotype: A junction boundary mismatches the germline segment, possibly from a read error. This chain joins TRBV7-9 and TRBJ1-1; D might be TRBD1 (5 bases). CDR3 length: 15 residues. Germline lookup yields CDR1 SEHNR and CDR2 FQNEAQ (reference sequence). This chain's CDR3 is CVSSFVGGMNTEAFF. The CDR3 nucleotides are TGTGTCAGCAGCTTCGTGGGGGGAATGAACACTGAAGCTTTCTTT.

This clonotype was seen repeatedly, ten times or more. The rearrangement uses TRBV6-5 and TRBJ1-1, with unresolved D. V was cut by 4 bases and J by 4 bases, with 10 bases left in between. The CDR3 loop spans 13 amino acids. Per the germline V gene, CDR1 is MNHEY and CDR2 is SVGAGI. Written as DNA, the CDR3 is TGTGCCAGCAGTTCTACCATCGGCACTGAAGCTTTCTTT. This encodes CASSSTIGTEAFF.

This chain links TRBV20-1 with TRBJ2-7, with 13 bases fitting TRBD2. This CDR3 has 17 residues. The germline V gene encodes CDR1 DFQATT and CDR2 SNEGSKA (reference sequence). V shed 6 bases, J shed 0 bases, and the junction held 11 bases outside the gene matches. CDR3 DNA sequence: TGCAGTGCCACCGGGACTAGCGGGATGACACTCTCCTACGAGCAGTACTTC. Its translation: CSATGTSGMTLSYEQYF.

The genes are TRBV7-9 and TRBJ2-5; 9 bases are shared with TRBD2. The CDR3 contains 16 residues. After removal of 5 bases from V and 5 bases from J, the junction contained 12 bases not matched to a gene. From germline, CDR1 is SEHNR and CDR2 FQNEAQ (reference sequence). CDR3 nucleotide sequence: TGTGCCAGCAGCACCGTTTTAGCGGGAGCCGCGGAGACCCAGTACTTC. Its protein is CASSTVLAGAAETQYF.

On this clonotype itself: Just one base apart from a much larger clone, this may be a read error. The CDR3 bases are TGTGCCATCAGTTACTCCGGAACCCCTTTGGACGAGCAGTACTTC. It translates to CAISYSGTPLDEQYF. The chain employs TRBV10-3 and TRBJ2-7; D unclear. The length of the CDR3 is 15 residues. Germline V gene sequence: CDR1 ENHRY, CDR2 SYGVKD. The ends were cut back, 5 bases at V and 5 bases at J, with 19 bases in the middle.

Ten or more counts support this clonotype. The chain couples TRBV20-1 to TRBJ1-2; 9 nucleotides line up with TRBD1. The J segment lost 8 bases and the V segment lost 0 bases, leaving 10 bases of the junction unmatched. CDR1 is DFQATT, CDR2 SNEGSKA, per germline (reference sequence). The CDR3 covers 15 residues. In nucleotides, the CDR3 is TGCAGTGCTAGAGACCGAGGACAGGGGCTCGGAGGCTACACCTTC. Translation: CSARDRGQGLGGYTF.

The table lists this clonotype with many counts. The chain recombines TRBV27 with TRBJ1-1, with D unresolved. V was clipped by 3 bases and J by 0 bases, with 11 bases between them. The CDR3 consists of 15 residues. Germline CDR1 reads MNHEY; CDR2 reads SMNVEV (reference sequence). CDR3 protein: CASSFSGDMNTEAFF. CDR3 bases: TGTGCCAGCAGTTTCTCAGGTGACATGAACACTGAAGCTTTCTTT.

This clonotype was counted ten times or more. V gene TRBV5-1 combines with J gene TRBJ1-6; D is ambiguous. The CDR3 has 15 residues. V lost 5 bases and J lost 6, with 15 bases in between. Looked up from germline, CDR1 is SGHRS and CDR2 is YFSETQ. CDR3 residues: CASSLLGGTNSPLHF. DNA of the CDR3: TGCGCCAGCAGTTTGTTGGGCGGAACTAATTCACCCCTCCACTTT.

This clonotype was detected ten times or more. This chain uses TRBV9 with TRBJ2-7; 10 bases align to TRBD1. The germline V gene has CDR1 SGDLS and CDR2 YYNGEE. V shed 4 bases and J 4 bases; nucleotides not matched to a gene: 11. The length of the CDR3 is 16 residues. CDR3 bases: TGTGCCAGCAGCCCATCGGGACAGGGGCAACGTTACGAGCAGTACTTC. Protein sequence: CASSPSGQGQRYEQYF.

CDR3 region: CSVRANTGELFF. In DNA, the CDR3 is TGCAGCGTTAGGGCAAACACCGGGGAGCTGTTTTTT. The rearrangement uses TRBV29-1 and TRBJ2-2; D uncertain. There are 12 residues in the CDR3. CDR1 and CDR2 from the germline V gene are SQVTM and ANQGSEA. The ends were cut back, 5 bases at V and 2 bases at J, with 6 bases in the middle.

This clonotype appeared many times. The chain employs TRBV7-3 and TRBJ1-1; D call uncertain. Trimming stripped 4 bases from V and 0 bases from J, with 6 bases between. The CDR3 sequence is 13 residues long. CDR1 SGHTA and CDR2 FQGTGA come from the germline V gene. Here the CDR3 reads CASSSQMNTEAFF. The CDR3 nucleotides read TGTGCCAGCAGCTCCCAGATGAACACTGAAGCTTTCTTT.

The V and J genes are TRBV20-1 and TRBJ2-7; a possible D gene is TRBD2 (7 bases). The DNA end is a closer match to TRBJ2-1, so the J assignment may be wrong. Germline lookup yields CDR1 DFQATT and CDR2 SNEGSKA (reference sequence). The length of the CDR3 is 14 residues. CDR3 sequence reads: CSATRNWGGDEQFF. CDR3 sequence (DNA): TGCAGTGCTACTCGAAACTGGGGGGGCGATGAGCAGTTCTTC.

The chain is built from TRBV7-9 and TRBJ2-7; D gene uncertain. The CDR3 length is 14 residues. V lost 7 bases to trimming and J lost 3 bases, with 16 bases between them. In germline, CDR1 is SEHNR, CDR2 FQNEAQ (reference sequence). The CDR3 DNA reads TGTGCCAGCAAGTTGACCTGGGCGAACTACGAGCAGTACTTC. It codes for CASKLTWANYEQYF.

This clonotype was found many times. The V gene is TRBV5-4, the J gene TRBJ2-7; 15 nucleotides match TRBD2. This CDR3 comprises 19 residues. Germline V gene sequence: CDR1 SGHNT, CDR2 YYREEE (reference sequence). The V and J ends lost 0 bases and 0 bases, in that order; junction bases with no gene match: 7. Written as DNA, the CDR3 is TGTGCCAGCAGCTTGGCGCGTGGACTAGCGGGAGGGTCCTCCTACGAGCAGTACTTC. Amino acids: CASSLARGLAGGSSYEQYF.

J is TRBJ1-5 and V is TRBV7-8; weak D call: TRBD1 (5 bases). Germline-derived CDR1 and CDR2 are SGHVS and FQNEAQ. Trimming cost V 2 bases and J 1 base, with 18 bases left between them. This CDR3 is built from 18 residues. CDR3 DNA sequence: TGTGCCAGCAGCTTAAGAACCGGGAGGGGAGAGAGCAATCAGCCCCAGCATTTT. Translated, it gives CASSLRTGRGESNQPQHF. The complete variable domain, with remaining parts taken from reference TRBV7-8 and TRBJ1-5, reads GAGVSQSPRYKVAKRGQDVALRCDPISGHVSLFWYQQALGQGPEFLTYFQNEAQLDKSGLPSDRFFAERPEGSVSTLKIQRTQQEDSAVYLCASSLRTGRGESNQPQHFGDGTRLSIL.

This clonotype was counted ten times or more. This chain links TRBV5-8 with TRBJ1-2; D unresolved. Germline V gene sequence: CDR1 SGHTS, CDR2 YDEGEE. V lost 3 bases, J lost 2 bases, and 14 bases lay in between. The CDR3 contains 15 residues. In DNA, the CDR3 is TGTGCCAGCAGCTCCTTGAGTGGTCCGAACTATGGCTACACCTTC. Translation gives CASSSLSGPNYGYTF.

This clonotype was detected a few times. The gene calls are TRBV30 and TRBJ1-1, with a possible D match to TRBD1 (5 bases). The CDR3 contains 14 residues. Germline CDR1 reads GTSNPN; CDR2 reads SVGIG (reference sequence). V dropped 3 bases and J dropped 2 bases, with 13 bases sitting between them. This CDR3 is CAWSWGRANTEAFF. The CDR3, as DNA: TGTGCCTGGAGCTGGGGCAGGGCCAACACTGAAGCTTTCTTT.

This clonotype was seen ten or more times. The chain is built from TRBV12-3 or TRBV12-4 and TRBJ1-2; D perhaps matches TRBD1 (5 bases). Trimming pared 3 bases from V and 8 bases from J, leaving 16 bases between. The CDR3 length is 14 residues. CDR3 residues: CASSFDIGGSGYTF. As DNA, the CDR3 is TGTGCCAGCAGTTTTGATATCGGGGGTAGCGGCTACACCTTC.

The CDR3 loop reads CASSYGLGLGGETQYF. CDR3 in DNA: TGTGCCAGCAGTTACGGATTAGGCTTGGGAGGGGAGACCCAGTACTTC. V is TRBV6-2 or TRBV6-3 and J is TRBJ2-5; 7 bases agree with TRBD2. Germline CDR1 and CDR2: MNHEY and SVGEGT. The CDR3 runs 16 residues. J was trimmed by 5 bases and V by 2 bases; bases with no gene match: 11.